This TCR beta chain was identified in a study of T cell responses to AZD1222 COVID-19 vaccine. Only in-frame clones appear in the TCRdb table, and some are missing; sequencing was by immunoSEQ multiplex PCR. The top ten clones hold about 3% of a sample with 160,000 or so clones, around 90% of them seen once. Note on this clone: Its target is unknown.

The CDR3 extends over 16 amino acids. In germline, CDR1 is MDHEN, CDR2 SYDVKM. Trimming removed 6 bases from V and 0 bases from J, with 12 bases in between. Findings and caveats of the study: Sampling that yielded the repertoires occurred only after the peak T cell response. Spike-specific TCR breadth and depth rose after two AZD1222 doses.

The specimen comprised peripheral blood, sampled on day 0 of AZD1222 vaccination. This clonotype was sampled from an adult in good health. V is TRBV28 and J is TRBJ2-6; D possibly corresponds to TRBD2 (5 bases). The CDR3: CASSLLGVSGANVLTF. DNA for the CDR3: TGTGCCAGCAGCCTCCTCGGGGTCTCTGGGGCCAACGTCCTGACTTTC.